This T cell receptor beta chain was sequenced during a study of molecular identifiers for immune sequencing clone quantification. The use of previously described methods and listed TCR primers produced the bulk TCR libraries. TCRdb re-called the PCR reads through MiXCR, storing one row per CDR3 protein. The sample comprises 100,000 or so distinct CDR3 sequences, about 35% of which are singletons, and roughly 10% rests with the top ten. Germline CDR1 and CDR2: SGHVS and FQNEAQ. The CDR3 spans 15 residues. The V segment lost 5 bases and the J segment 5 bases; nucleotides outside the gene matches: 7. There are many counts of this clonotype. The antigen is undetermined. Study-level results: The study reportedly detected spiked Jurkat TCR RNA from one cell among 1.1 million or so naive cells. Sizes of highly expanded clones could be underestimated through identical TCRs sharing a barcode.

The V gene is TRBV7-8, the J gene TRBJ2-1; TRBD2 agrees at 9 bases. Input material: naive CD8+ T cells from blood, with Jurkat cell RNA spiked in. The sample's subset: FACS-sorted CD8+CD4-CCR7+CD45RA+ naive T cells. The source of this sequence is a human donor in good health. Some libraries in this study had Jurkat cell RNA spiked in. CDR3 nucleotide sequence: TGTGCCAGCAGCAAGGGACTAGCAGGAAACAATGAGCAGTTCTTC. Its protein product is CASSKGLAGNNEQFF.